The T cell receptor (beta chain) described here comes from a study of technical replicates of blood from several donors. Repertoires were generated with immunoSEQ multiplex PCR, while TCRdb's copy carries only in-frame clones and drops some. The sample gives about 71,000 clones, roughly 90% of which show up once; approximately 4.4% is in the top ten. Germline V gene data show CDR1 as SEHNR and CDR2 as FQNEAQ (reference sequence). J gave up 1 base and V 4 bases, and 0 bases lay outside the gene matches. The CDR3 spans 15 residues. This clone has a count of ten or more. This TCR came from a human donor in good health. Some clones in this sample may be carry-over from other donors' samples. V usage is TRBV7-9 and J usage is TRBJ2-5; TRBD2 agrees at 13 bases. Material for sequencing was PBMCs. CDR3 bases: TGTGCCAGCAGCTGGACTAGCGGGGGCCAAGAGACCCAGTACTTC. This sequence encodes CASSWTSGGQETQYF.